The 4 T cell receptor beta chains presented below share a single source sample, sequenced in a study of blood T cell repertoires in COVID-19. Measured with immunoSEQ multiplex PCR; TCRdb has only the in-frame clones, and not every one. This table has 250,000 to 400,000 clones, around 86% appearing once. Sequences were obtained from peripheral blood. These receptors were taken from a man aged 50-59 years with active or convalescent COVID-19.

This clone was observed a single time. The CDR3 sequence: CASRPTGGNTEAFF. The CDR3 DNA is TGTGCCAGCAGACCCACAGGGGGGAACACTGAAGCTTTCTTT. The rearrangement links TRBV25-1 to TRBJ1-1; 8 nucleotides match TRBD1. This CDR3 has 14 amino acids. V lost 6 bases, J lost 1 base, and 4 bases stayed unmatched. Germline CDR1 is MGHDK and CDR2 is SYGVNS.

This clone has just one count. The chain uses TRBV2 and TRBJ1-2, with D possibly TRBD1 on 6 matching bases. The V end lost 6 bases, the J end lost 8 bases, and 16 bases lay between the germline ends. Looked up from germline, CDR1 is SNHLY and CDR2 is FYNNEI. The CDR3 extends over 13 amino acids. The CDR3 reads CASRSRTVRGYTF. For the CDR3, the DNA is TGTGCCAGCAGATCCCGGACAGTCCGGGGCTACACCTTC.

The chain links TRBV19 to TRBJ1-2, with a tentative D call TRBD1 (6 bases). The CDR3 runs 14 residues. CDR1 and CDR2 (germline): LNHDA, SQIVND (reference sequence). V was pared by 5 bases and J by 5 bases, with 15 bases between. DNA of the CDR3: TGTGCCAGTAGTGGAGGTACAGGGACATATGGCTACACCTTC. This codes for CASSGGTGTYGYTF.

The V and J genes are TRBV19 and TRBJ1-5, with 11 nucleotides matching TRBD1. CDR1 and CDR2 (germline): LNHDA, SQIVND (reference sequence). CDR3 size: 13 residues. J lost 6 bases, V lost 7 bases, and 2 bases had no gene match. The CDR3 loop is CASKGTGGQPQHF. CDR3 sequence (DNA): TGTGCCAGTAAAGGGACAGGGGGTCAGCCCCAGCATTTT.